This TCR beta chain was profiled in a study of neurological immune-mediated disorders. The study, taken as a whole, reports: The greatest TCR clonal expansion occurred in HTLV-1-associated myelopathy and the least in multiple sclerosis, which fell below healthy controls.

This clonotype has at least ten counts. Its antigen remains unidentified. Germline V gene data show CDR1 as SQVTM and CDR2 as ANQGSEA. Germline trimming cut 2 bases from V and 7 bases from J; bases unmatched to any gene: 14. The CDR3 is 17 amino acids. For the unsorted libraries, 2 million PBMCs stored at -80 C served as input. cDNA was made by 5'RACE with 10-nucleotide random UMIs. Every sequencing run produced over 160 million TCR-beta sequences, and the sequences from any one run covered 15-18 subjects. One entry per CDR3 protein results from TCRdb running MiXCR on the 5' RACE reads. The table has 55,000 to 65,000 distinct CDR3 sequences, about 13% seen once.

The gene calls are TRBV29-1 and TRBJ2-1, with 10 bases lining up with TRBD2. Sequenced material: PBMCs. This TCR was sampled from a woman aged 60-70 years with HTLV-1-associated myelopathy (HAM/TSP). The CDR3: CSVERGRLAGAKNEQFF. DNA for the CDR3: TGCAGCGTTGAAAGGGGTCGCCTAGCGGGAGCGAAGAATGAGCAGTTCTTC.